These 7 T cell receptor beta chains share one sample of origin, sequenced in a study of beta chain features in type 1 diabetes. General study points: For Type 1 diabetes patients, all four CD4+ subsets carried TCRB CDR3s that were moderately but significantly shorter.

The investigators reverse transcribed all of the isolated RNA, so they sequenced expressed TCRB transcripts. The data were produced by immunoSEQ multiplex PCR, yet TCRdb's version contains in-frame clones alone and is incomplete. The table has hundreds of thousands of clones, 13% to 15% seen once. These receptors lack a known antigen. The sequencing sample was made of naive CD4+ T cells from blood. The receptors were sampled from a man aged 25 to 45 with type 1 diabetes.

This clone was detected a few times. This chain links TRBV7-2 with TRBJ1-2; D is uncertain. The CDR3 sequence is 12 residues long. CDR1 and CDR2 (germline): SGHTA, FQGNSA. Trimming took 1 base from V and 6 from J, leaving 6 bases between them. In nucleotides, the CDR3 is TGTGCCAGCAGCTTAGGAGGGAATGGCTACACCTTC. Residues: CASSLGGNGYTF.

This chain uses TRBV7-4 with TRBJ2-7, with 16 bases aligning to TRBD2. This CDR3 spans 16 amino acids. Germline V CDR1 and CDR2: SGHVT, SQSDAQ. After removal of 5 bases from V and 4 bases from J, the junction contained 5 bases not matched to a gene. CDR3 loop: CASSQGLAGGLYEQYF. CDR3 bases: TGTGCCAGCAGCCAGGGACTAGCGGGAGGGTTATACGAGCAGTACTTC.

The rearrangement links TRBV12-5 to TRBJ1-2, with D unresolved. Germline assignment: CDR1 LGHNT and CDR2 FRNRAP. The CDR3 is 13 residues long. V was shortened by 1 base and J by 6 bases, with 9 bases between the two germline ends. The CDR3 protein is CASGLGASDGYTF. The CDR3 DNA reads TGTGCTAGTGGTTTGGGGGCATCAGATGGCTACACCTTC.

This clone has only a few counts. The chain uses TRBV28 and TRBJ1-2, with 8 bases aligning to TRBD1. Trimming took 5 bases from V and 2 from J; bases not matched to a gene: 4. The germline CDR1 and CDR2 sequences are MDHEN and SYDVKM. This CDR3 spans 14 amino acids. The CDR3 region has the DNA TGTGCCAGCAGTCAGGGGGCGGGGAACTATGGCTACACCTTC. It specifies CASSQGAGNYGYTF.

CDR3 DNA: TGTGCCAGCAGCCCCTGGACTAGCGGGGGGACCTACGAGCAGTACTTC. Translated, it gives CASSPWTSGGTYEQYF. V and J are TRBV11-2 and TRBJ2-7, with 14 positions matching TRBD2. Germline V gene data show CDR1 as SGHAT and CDR2 as FQNNGV. V gave up 5 bases and J gave up 2 bases; unmatched junction bases: 5. The CDR3 has 16 residues.

The sample holds a few counts of this clone. The V gene is TRBV2, the J gene TRBJ1-2; TRBD1 agrees at 9 bases. The CDR3 spans 16 residues. Unmatched junction bases numbered 9, after V lost 3 bases and J lost 4 bases. Per germline, CDR1 SNHLY and CDR2 FYNNEI. CDR3 sequence: CASSERGQGTLYGYTF. CDR3 nucleotide sequence: TGTGCCAGCAGTGAGAGAGGACAGGGGACCCTCTATGGCTACACCTTC.

In its sample, this clone was seen a few times. The chain joins TRBV6-6 to TRBJ2-1, with 9 bases lining up with TRBD2. The V gene end was trimmed by 6 bases and the J gene end by 11 bases; junction bases not matched to a gene: 5. This CDR3 spans 12 amino acids. Germline V CDR1 and CDR2: MNHNY, SVGAGI (reference sequence). CDR3 protein: CASRNLAGQQFF. The CDR3 DNA sequence: TGTGCCAGCAGGAATCTAGCGGGACAGCAGTTCTTC.